Listed below are T cell receptor beta chains from one sample, sequenced in a study of blood T cells in healthy people across ages. TCRdb reprocessed the 5' RACE reads with MiXCR, giving one entry per CDR3 protein. The table lists about 1.5 million distinct CDR3 sequences, approximately 38% of them singletons. The sample comprised blood. The receptors come from a young woman in good health. Each CDR3 is given with its conserved first and last residue. The D gene is left open where the match is weak. Rows give clone size only sometimes, using once, few, many, or a class for an expanded clone.

abundance	j_gene	v_gene	d_gene	CDR3aa	CDR3nt
.	TRBJ2-3	TRBV12-3/TRBV12-4	.	CASRDGRVSTDTQYF	TGTGCCAGCAGAGACGGACGAGTGTCGACAGATACGCAGTATTTT
.	TRBJ2-1	TRBV2	.	CASSAQRVVGNEQFF	TGTGCCAGCAGTGCCCAACGTGTGGTGGGGAATGAGCAGTTCTTC
few	TRBJ1-4	TRBV7-3	TRBD1	CASSSTGAGEKLFF	TGTGCCAGCAGCAGCACAGGGGCGGGTGAAAAACTGTTTTTT
.	TRBJ2-5	TRBV2	.	CASSVEGAQAGTQYF	TGTGCCAGCAGTGTGGAGGGGGCGCAGGCTGGGACCCAGTACTTC
.	TRBJ1-4	TRBV5-1	.	CASSPPGLGTLYCELFF	TGCGCCAGCAGCCCGCCGGGACTGGGCACCCTCTATTGCGAACTGTTTTTT
few	TRBJ1-1	TRBV25-1	.	CASTPGMNTEAFF	TGTGCCAGTACCCCCGGGATGAACACTGAAGCTTTCTTT
few	TRBJ1-2	TRBV27	.	CASSLSGALGGYTF	TGTGCCAGCAGTTTATCGGGGGCCCTAGGCGGCTACACCTTC
many	TRBJ2-3	TRBV5-1	.	CASSSGTSTDTQYF	TGCGCCAGCAGCTCCGGGACTAGCACAGATACGCAGTATTTT
.	TRBJ1-2	TRBV12-5	.	CASGLIGTNYGYTF	TGTGCTAGTGGTTTGATTGGGACTAACTATGGCTACACCTTC
many	TRBJ2-6	TRBV7-3	.	CASSFISSGANVLTF	TGTGCCAGCAGCTTTATAAGCTCTGGGGCCAACGTCCTGACTTTC
.	TRBJ2-1	TRBV12-3/TRBV12-4	TRBD2	CASSIAGGRGNEQFF	TGTGCCAGCAGTATAGCGGGGGGGCGGGGAAATGAGCAGTTCTTC
.	TRBJ2-7	TRBV5-5	TRBD2	CASSLGSGGTEQYF	TGTGCCAGCAGCTTGGGCTCCGGGGGGACCGAGCAGTACTTC
.	TRBJ2-7	TRBV3-1	.	CASSELSVGGYEQYF	TGTGCCAGCAGCGAACTGAGCGTTGGGGGTTACGAGCAGTACTTC
.	TRBJ1-5	TRBV6-1	TRBD1	CASSEEMGQGRRPQHF	TGTGCCAGCAGTGAAGAAATGGGACAGGGGAGGCGGCCCCAGCATTTT
few	TRBJ2-1	TRBV10-3	.	CAISESPQALGEQFF	TGTGCCATCAGTGAGTCCCCACAGGCGTTGGGTGAGCAGTTCTTC
.	TRBJ2-6	TRBV5-1	.	CASSSATGGANVLTF	TGCGCCAGCAGCTCGGCGACAGGTGGGGCCAACGTCCTGACTTTC
.	TRBJ1-2	TRBV6-6	.	CASKRQDGYTF	TGTGCCAGCAAACGACAGGATGGCTACACCTTC
.	TRBJ2-1	TRBV14	TRBD2	CASSSSGVAGVRKHFF	TGTGCCAGCAGCTCTTCGGGGGTAGCGGGAGTAAGAAAGCATTTCTTC
.	TRBJ1-2	TRBV6-5	.	CASSLDSEGYGYTF	TGTGCCAGCAGCCTCGACAGCGAGGGCTATGGCTACACCTTC
.	TRBJ2-7	TRBV5-5	.	CASTTLGISYEQYF	TGTGCCAGCACCACCTTAGGGATCTCCTACGAGCAGTACTTC
.	TRBJ1-6	TRBV10-3	TRBD1	CAISVDTGESPLHF	TGTGCCATCAGTGTTGACACAGGGGAATCACCCCTCCACTTT
.	TRBJ1-4	TRBV6-2/TRBV6-3	TRBD1	CAGSYKGAASPPNEKLFF	TGTGCCGGCAGTTACAAGGGGGCGGCCTCACCCCCTAATGAAAAACTGTTTTTT
.	TRBJ1-1	TRBV6-1	.	CASSEPFVGGNTEAFF	TGTGCCAGCAGTGAACCGTTTGTAGGGGGTAATACTGAAGCTTTCTTT
few	TRBJ2-5	TRBV12-3/TRBV12-4	TRBD2	CASSSTSGDYNEQYF	TGTGCCAGCAGTTCGACTAGCGGGGACTACAATGAGCAGTACTTC
.	TRBJ2-5	TRBV7-2	TRBD2	CASSSGLPTQYF	TGTGCCAGCAGCTCGGGACTACCAACCCAGTACTTC
.	TRBJ2-7	TRBV12-3/TRBV12-4	.	CASSFLSKDEQYF	TGTGCCAGCAGTTTTCTGAGTAAGGACGAGCAGTACTTC
once	TRBJ1-2	TRBV7-9	.	CASSFWGQSRLNYGYTF	TGTGCCAGCAGCTTTTGGGGTCAGTCCAGACTTAACTATGGCTACACCTTC
.	TRBJ2-5	TRBV20-1	.	CSANAASGWYF	TGCAGTGCTAATGCGGCCTCCGGGTGGTACTTC
few	TRBJ2-1	TRBV5-1	.	CASSKDRVNEQFF	TGCGCCAGCAGCAAGGACAGAGTCAATGAGCAGTTCTTC
.	TRBJ2-7	TRBV3-1	.	CASSQRGAVQYF	TGTGCCAGCAGCCAAAGGGGGGCGGTGCAGTACTTC
.	TRBJ2-1	TRBV5-1	TRBD2	CATNPGLAVYNEQFF	TGCGCCACCAACCCGGGACTAGCGGTATACAATGAGCAGTTCTTC
.	TRBJ2-5	TRBV12-3/TRBV12-4	TRBD1	CASRRQGGENNEQYF	TGTGCCAGCAGGCGACAGGGGGGAGAGAACAATGAGCAGTACTTC
.	TRBJ2-3	TRBV20-1	.	CSARVGPPTDTQYF	TGCAGTGCTAGAGTGGGACCACCCACAGATACGCAGTATTTT
.	TRBJ2-1	TRBV6-1	.	CASIELLKLDNEQFF	TGTGCCAGCATCGAATTGCTCAAACTAGACAATGAGCAGTTCTTC
few	TRBJ2-3	TRBV20-1	TRBD2	CSARREIADTQYF	TGCAGTGCTAGGCGGGAGATCGCAGATACGCAGTATTTT
.	TRBJ2-7	TRBV7-9	.	CASSRGTPFYNEQYF	TGTGCCAGCAGCAGAGGGACACCGTTCTACAACGAGCAGTACTTC
.	TRBJ2-7	TRBV3-1	.	CASSPTQVTYEQYF	TGTGCCAGCAGCCCGACACAGGTCACCTACGAGCAGTACTTC
.	TRBJ1-5	TRBV29-1	.	CSVPGLPQHF	TGCAGCGTTCCAGGGCTCCCCCAGCATTTT
.	TRBJ1-1	TRBV2	.	CASSDGPTEAFF	TGTGCCAGCAGTGACGGCCCCACTGAAGCTTTCTTT
.	TRBJ2-7	TRBV6-6	TRBD1	CASSSYTGGDEQYF	TGTGCCAGCAGTTCATATACAGGGGGCGACGAGCAGTACTTC
.	TRBJ2-1	TRBV3-1	.	CASSRDGPLESDEQFF	TGTGCCAGCAGCCGAGACGGGCCTCTAGAGTCAGATGAGCAGTTCTTC
.	TRBJ1-3	TRBV5-1	.	CASSTGIGGTGNTIYF	TGCGCCAGCAGCACTGGGATTGGGGGAACTGGAAACACCATATATTTT
.	TRBJ2-1	TRBV20-1	.	CSARGAITYNEQFF	TGCAGTGCTAGGGGCGCAATAACTTACAATGAGCAGTTCTTC
.	TRBJ2-1	TRBV20-1	.	CSAGGVFNEQFF	TGCAGTGCCGGCGGGGTCTTCAATGAGCAGTTCTTC
.	TRBJ1-2	TRBV12-3/TRBV12-4	.	CASSITGRILYGYTF	TGTGCCAGCAGCATAACAGGGAGGATCCTCTATGGCTACACCTTC
few	TRBJ1-2	TRBV12-3/TRBV12-4	.	CASSFRGVGYTF	TGTGCCAGCAGTTTTAGGGGGGTTGGCTACACCTTC
few	TRBJ2-4	TRBV6-2/TRBV6-3	TRBD1	CASRPNPTGTGHKNIQYF	TGTGCCAGCAGACCCAACCCAACCGGGACAGGGCATAAAAACATTCAGTACTTC
.	TRBJ2-3	TRBV30	.	CAWSEGADTQYF	TGTGCCTGGAGTGAGGGGGCAGATACGCAGTATTTT
few	TRBJ2-7	TRBV3-1	TRBD2	CASSQDRVAGPYEQYF	TGTGCCAGCAGCCAAGATCGCGTAGCGGGGCCCTACGAGCAGTACTTC